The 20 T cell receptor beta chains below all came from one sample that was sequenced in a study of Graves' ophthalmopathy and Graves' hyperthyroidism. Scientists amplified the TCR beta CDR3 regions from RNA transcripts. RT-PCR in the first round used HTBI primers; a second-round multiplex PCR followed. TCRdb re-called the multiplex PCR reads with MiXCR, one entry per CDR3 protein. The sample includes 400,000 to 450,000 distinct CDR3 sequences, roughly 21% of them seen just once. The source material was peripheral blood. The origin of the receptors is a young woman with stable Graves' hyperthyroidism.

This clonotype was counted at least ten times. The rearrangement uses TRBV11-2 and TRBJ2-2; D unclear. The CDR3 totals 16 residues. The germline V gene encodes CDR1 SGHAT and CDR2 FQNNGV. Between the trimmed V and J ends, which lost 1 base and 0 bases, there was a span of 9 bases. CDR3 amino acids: CASSLGGTSNTGELFF. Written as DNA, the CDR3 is TGTGCCAGCAGCTTAGGCGGCACTTCGAACACCGGGGAGCTGTTTTTT.

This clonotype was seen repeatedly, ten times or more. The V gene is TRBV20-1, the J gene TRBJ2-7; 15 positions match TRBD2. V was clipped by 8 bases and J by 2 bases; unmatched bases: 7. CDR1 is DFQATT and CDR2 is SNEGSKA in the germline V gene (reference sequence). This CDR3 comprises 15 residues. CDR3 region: CSPRTSGRAAYEQYF. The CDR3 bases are TGCAGTCCCCGGACTAGCGGGAGGGCCGCCTACGAGCAGTACTTC.

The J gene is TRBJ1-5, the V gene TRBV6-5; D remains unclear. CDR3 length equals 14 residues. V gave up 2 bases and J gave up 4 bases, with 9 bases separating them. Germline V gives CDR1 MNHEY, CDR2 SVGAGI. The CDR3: CASSYGLPNQPQHF. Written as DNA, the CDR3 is TGTGCCAGCAGTTACGGTCTTCCTAATCAGCCCCAGCATTTT.

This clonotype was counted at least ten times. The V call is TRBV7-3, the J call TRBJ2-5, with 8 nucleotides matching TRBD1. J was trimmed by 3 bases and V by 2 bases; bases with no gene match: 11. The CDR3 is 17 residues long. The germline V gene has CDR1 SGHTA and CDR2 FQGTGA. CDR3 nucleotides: TGTGCCAGCAGCTTAGGATTATCGTCAGGGGGCGAAGAGACCCAGTACTTC. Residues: CASSLGLSSGGEETQYF.

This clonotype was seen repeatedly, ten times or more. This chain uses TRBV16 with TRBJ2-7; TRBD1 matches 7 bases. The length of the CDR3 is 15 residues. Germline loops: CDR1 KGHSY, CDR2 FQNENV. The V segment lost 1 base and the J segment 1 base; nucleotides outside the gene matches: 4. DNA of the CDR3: TGTGCCAGCAGCCAATGGGGGACAGCATCCTACGAGCAGTACTTC. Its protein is CASSQWGTASYEQYF.

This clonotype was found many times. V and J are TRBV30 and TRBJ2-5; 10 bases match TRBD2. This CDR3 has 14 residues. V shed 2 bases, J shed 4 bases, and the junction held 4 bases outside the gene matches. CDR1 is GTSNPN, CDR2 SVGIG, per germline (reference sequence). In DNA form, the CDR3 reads TGTGCCTGGAGTCCGGGACTAGCGACAGAGACCCAGTACTTC. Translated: CAWSPGLATETQYF. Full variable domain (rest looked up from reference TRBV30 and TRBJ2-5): SQTIHQWPATLVQPVGSPLSLECTVEGTSNPNLYWYRQAAGRGLQLLFYSVGIGQISSEVPQNLSASRPQDRQFILSSKKLLLSDSGFYLCAWSPGLATETQYFGPGTRLLVL.

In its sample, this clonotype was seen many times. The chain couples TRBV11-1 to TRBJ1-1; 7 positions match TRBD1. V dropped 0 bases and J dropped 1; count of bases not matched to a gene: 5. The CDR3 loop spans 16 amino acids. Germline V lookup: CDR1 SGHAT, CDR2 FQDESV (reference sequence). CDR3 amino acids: CASSLARQGPNTEAFF. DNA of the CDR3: TGTGCCAGCAGCTTAGCCCGACAGGGTCCGAACACTGAAGCTTTCTTT.

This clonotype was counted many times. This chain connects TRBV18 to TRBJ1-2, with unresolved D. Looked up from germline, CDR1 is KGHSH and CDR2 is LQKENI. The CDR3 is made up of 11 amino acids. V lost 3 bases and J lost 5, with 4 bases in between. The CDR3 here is CASSPDYGYTF. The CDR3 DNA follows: TGTGCCAGCTCACCGGATTATGGCTACACCTTC.

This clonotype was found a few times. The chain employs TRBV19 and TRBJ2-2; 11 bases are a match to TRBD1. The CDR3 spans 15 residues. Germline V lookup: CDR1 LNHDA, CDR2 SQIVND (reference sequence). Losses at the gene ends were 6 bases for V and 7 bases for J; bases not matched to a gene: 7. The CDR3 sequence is CASSTDRGPVGELFF. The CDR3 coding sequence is TGTGCCAGTAGCACGGACAGGGGGCCGGTCGGGGAGCTGTTTTTT.

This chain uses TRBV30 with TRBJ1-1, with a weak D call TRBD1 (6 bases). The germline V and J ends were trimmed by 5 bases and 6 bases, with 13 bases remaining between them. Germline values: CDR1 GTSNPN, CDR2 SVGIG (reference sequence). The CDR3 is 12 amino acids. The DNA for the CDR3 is TGTGCCTGGGAAAACAGGGTCCCTGAAGCTTTCTTT. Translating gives CAWENRVPEAFF.

The CDR3 region is CASSWPPHYEQYF. DNA for the CDR3: TGTGCCAGCAGCTGGCCGCCGCACTACGAGCAGTACTTC. The rearrangement uses TRBV7-8 and TRBJ2-7, with D hard to call. V lost 4 bases and J lost 3, with 10 bases in between. Per germline, CDR1 SGHVS and CDR2 FQNEAQ. The CDR3 consists of 13 residues.

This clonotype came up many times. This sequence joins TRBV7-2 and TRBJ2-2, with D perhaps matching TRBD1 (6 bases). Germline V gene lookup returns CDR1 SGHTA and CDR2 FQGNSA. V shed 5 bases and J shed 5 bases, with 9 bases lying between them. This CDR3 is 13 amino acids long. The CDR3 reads CASSQQGTGELFF. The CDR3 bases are TGTGCCAGCAGCCAACAGGGAACCGGGGAGCTGTTTTTT.

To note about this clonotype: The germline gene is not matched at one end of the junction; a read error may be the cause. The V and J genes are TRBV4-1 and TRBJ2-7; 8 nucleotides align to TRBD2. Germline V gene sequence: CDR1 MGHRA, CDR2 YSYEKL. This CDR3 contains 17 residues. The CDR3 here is CASTQGIAGRSSYEQYF. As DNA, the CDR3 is TGCGCCAGCACCCAGGGGATAGCGGGAAGGAGCTCCTACGAACAGTACTTC.

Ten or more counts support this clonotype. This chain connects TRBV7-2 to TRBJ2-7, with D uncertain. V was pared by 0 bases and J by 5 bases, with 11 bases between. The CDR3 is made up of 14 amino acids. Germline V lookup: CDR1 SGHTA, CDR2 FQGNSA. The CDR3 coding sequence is TGTGCCAGCAGCTTAGCAGGACGTCCCGACGAGCAGTACTTC. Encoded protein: CASSLAGRPDEQYF. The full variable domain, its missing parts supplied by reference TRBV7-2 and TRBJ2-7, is GAGVSQSPSNKVTEKGKDVELRCDPISGHTALYWYRQSLGQGLEFLIYFQGNSAPDKSGLPSDRFSAERTGGSVSTLTIQRTQQEDSAVYLCASSLAGRPDEQYFGPGTRLTVT.

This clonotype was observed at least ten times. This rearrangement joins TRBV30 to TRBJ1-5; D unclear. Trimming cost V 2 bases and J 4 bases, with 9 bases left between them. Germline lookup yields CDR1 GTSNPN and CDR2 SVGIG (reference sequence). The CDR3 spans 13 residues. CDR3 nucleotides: TGTGCCTGGAGTATACAGCGGAATCAGCCCCAGCATTTT. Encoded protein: CAWSIQRNQPQHF.

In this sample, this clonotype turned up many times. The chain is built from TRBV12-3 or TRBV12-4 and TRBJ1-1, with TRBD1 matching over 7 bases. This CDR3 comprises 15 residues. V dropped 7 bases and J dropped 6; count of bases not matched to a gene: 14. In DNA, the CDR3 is TGTGCCAGCACCCTACAGGGGATCCGTGGGGCTGAAGCTTTCTTT. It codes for CASTLQGIRGAEAFF.

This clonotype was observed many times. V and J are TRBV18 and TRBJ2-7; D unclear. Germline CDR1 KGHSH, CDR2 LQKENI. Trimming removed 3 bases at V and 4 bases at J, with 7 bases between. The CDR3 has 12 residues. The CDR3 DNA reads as TGTGCCAGCTCACCGAGCCATTACGAGCAGTACTTC. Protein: CASSPSHYEQYF.

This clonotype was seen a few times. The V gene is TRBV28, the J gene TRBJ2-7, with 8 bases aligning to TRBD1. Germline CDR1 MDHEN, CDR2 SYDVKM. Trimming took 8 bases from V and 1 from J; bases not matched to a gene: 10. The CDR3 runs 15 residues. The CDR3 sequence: CASDYWRTGSYEQYF. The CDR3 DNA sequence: TGTGCCAGCGACTATTGGAGGACAGGGTCCTACGAGCAGTACTTC.

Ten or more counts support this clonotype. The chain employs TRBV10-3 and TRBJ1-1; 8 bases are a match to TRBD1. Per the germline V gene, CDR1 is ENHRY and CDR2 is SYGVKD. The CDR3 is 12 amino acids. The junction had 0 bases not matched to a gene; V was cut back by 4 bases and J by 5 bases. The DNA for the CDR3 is TGTGCCATCAGTGGACAGGGGACTGAAGCTTTCTTT. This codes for CAISGQGTEAFF.

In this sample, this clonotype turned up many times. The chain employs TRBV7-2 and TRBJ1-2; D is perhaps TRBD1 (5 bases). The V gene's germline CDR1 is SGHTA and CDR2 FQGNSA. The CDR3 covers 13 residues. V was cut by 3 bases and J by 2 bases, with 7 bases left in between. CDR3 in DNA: TGTGCCAGCAGCTTCGACAGCAACTATGGCTACACCTTC. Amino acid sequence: CASSFDSNYGYTF.